The clone carrying this T cell receptor beta chain was picked up a small number of times. The sample belongs to a study of T-cell memory formation after mild COVID-19. MiXCR, run by TCRdb on the 5' RACE reads, gives a single entry per CDR3 protein. The repertoire has some 190,000 distinct CDR3 sequences, around 19% of them found once; the top ten carry 2.4%. CDR3 length: 14 residues. After removal of 6 bases from V and 8 bases from J, the junction contained 10 bases not matched to a gene. This clonotype originated in an adult woman who had mild COVID-19 (a few samples of this study predate the infection). Cell type and time point are not known. The chain carries TRBV12-3 or TRBV12-4 and TRBJ1-2, with 9 positions matching TRBD1. What was sequenced was PBMCs or a T cell subset sorted from them (not recorded which). Written as DNA, the CDR3 is TGTGCCAGCAGGATTACAGGGGGCGCTTGGGGCTACACCTTC. Its translation: CASRITGGAWGYTF.